The sequence of this T cell receptor beta chain was determined in a study of shared clonotypes between healthy human individuals. The overall study: Samples came from two female and a few male donors aged 18 to 49. Used for every donor were three CD4 naive, three CD4 memory, two CD8 naive and one CD8 memory plate.

CDR3 size: 13 residues. Trimming removed 2 bases at V and 1 base at J, with 8 bases between. Germline values: CDR1 SQVTM, CDR2 ANQGSEA. Replicate PCRs for sorted subsets used 200 to 250 ng DNA; this equaled 25,000 to 30,000 T cell genomes. The method was immunoSEQ multiplex PCR; TCRdb's version includes in-frame clones alone and lacks a portion of them. This table has about 120,000 clones, approximately 70% appearing once. At least ten counts were recorded for this clone. Combining CD45RO+ cells with CCR7-negative CD45RA+ TemRA cells gave CD8 memory. Source material: memory CD8+ T cells sorted from blood. Sample subset: CD45RO+ cells pooled with CCR7-negative TemRA cells. The chain employs TRBV29-1 and TRBJ1-2; no reliable D call. The sequence was collected from a woman aged 25 to 39 in good health. In DNA, the CDR3 is TGCAGCGTTGAATCCAGGTATAACTATGGCTACACCTTC. This codes for CSVESRYNYGYTF.